This paragraph reports one T cell receptor (beta chain). The record originates from a study of blood T cell repertoires in COVID-19. Germline CDR1 reads SQVTM; CDR2 reads ANQGSEA. CDR3 length: 13 residues. With V trimmed by 3 bases and J by 7 bases, 5 bases remained unmatched. Per the original methods: Counts of nucleated cells, estimated from reference gene primer amplification, were obtained. Generated by immunoSEQ multiplex PCR, the TCRdb table keeps only in-frame clones and is missing some. Clone size and V and J calls were adopted from that table, with D and trimming inferred from the DNA. The table shows more than 350,000 clones, with 70% to 90% occurring only once.

Sequences were obtained from peripheral blood. The V gene is TRBV29-1, the J gene TRBJ2-1; 8 bases fit TRBD1. The receptor's source is a woman aged 25 to 39 with COVID-19, enrolled during active disease. CDR3 in DNA: TGCAGCGTTGACAGGGGGCGCAGGAATGAGCAGTTCTTC. Encoded protein: CSVDRGRRNEQFF.